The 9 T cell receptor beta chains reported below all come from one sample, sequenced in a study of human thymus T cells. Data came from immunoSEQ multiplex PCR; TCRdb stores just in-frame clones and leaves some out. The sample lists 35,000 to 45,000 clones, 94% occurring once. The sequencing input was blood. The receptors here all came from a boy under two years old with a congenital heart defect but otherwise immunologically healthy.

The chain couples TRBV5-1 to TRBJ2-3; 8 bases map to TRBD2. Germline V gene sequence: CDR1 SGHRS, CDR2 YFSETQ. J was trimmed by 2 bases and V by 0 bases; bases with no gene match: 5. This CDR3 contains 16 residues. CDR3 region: CASSLAGGGITDTQYF. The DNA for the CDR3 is TGCGCCAGCAGCTTGGCCGGCGGGGGGATCACAGATACGCAGTATTTT.

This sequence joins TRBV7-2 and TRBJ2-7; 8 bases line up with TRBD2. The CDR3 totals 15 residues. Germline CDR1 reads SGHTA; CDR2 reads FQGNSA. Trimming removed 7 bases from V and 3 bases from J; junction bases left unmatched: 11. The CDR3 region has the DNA TGTGCCAGCACGCTACCGGGACTAGAGAACTACGAGCAGTACTTC. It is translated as CASTLPGLENYEQYF.

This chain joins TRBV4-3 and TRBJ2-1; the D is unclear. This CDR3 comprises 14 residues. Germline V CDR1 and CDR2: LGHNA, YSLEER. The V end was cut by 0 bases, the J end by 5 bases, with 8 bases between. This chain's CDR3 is CASSQDRVNNEQFF. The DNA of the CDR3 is TGCGCCAGCAGCCAAGATCGGGTGAACAATGAGCAGTTCTTC.

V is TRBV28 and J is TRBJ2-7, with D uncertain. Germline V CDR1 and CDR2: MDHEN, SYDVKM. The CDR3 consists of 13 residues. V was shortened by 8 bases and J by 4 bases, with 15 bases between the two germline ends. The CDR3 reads CASYSVDRYEQYF. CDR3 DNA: TGTGCCAGCTATTCGGTGGATCGGTACGAGCAGTACTTC.

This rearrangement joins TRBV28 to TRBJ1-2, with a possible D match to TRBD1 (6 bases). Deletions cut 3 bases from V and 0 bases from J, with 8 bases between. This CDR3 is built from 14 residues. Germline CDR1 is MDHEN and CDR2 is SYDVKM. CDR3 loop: CASSLGHSNYGYTF. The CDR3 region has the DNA TGTGCCAGCAGTTTGGGACATTCTAACTATGGCTACACCTTC.

This CDR3 reads CASRPTGGAYGYTF. DNA of the CDR3: TGTGCCAGCAGGCCGACAGGGGGCGCGTATGGCTACACCTTC. The rearrangement links TRBV7-2 to TRBJ1-2, with 10 bases matching TRBD1. CDR3 length: 14 residues. The junction had 6 bases not matched to a gene; V was cut back by 6 bases and J by 5 bases. Germline V gives CDR1 SGHTA, CDR2 FQGNSA.

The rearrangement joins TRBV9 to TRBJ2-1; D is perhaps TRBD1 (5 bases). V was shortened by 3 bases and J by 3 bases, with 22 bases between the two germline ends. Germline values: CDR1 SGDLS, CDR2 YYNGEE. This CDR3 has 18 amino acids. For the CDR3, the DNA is TGTGCCAGCAGCGCCGGAACCCTCCCGACAGAGATCTACAATGAGCAGTTCTTC. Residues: CASSAGTLPTEIYNEQFF.

CDR3 sequence: CASSLGNTEAFF. The CDR3 DNA reads as TGTGCCAGCAGTTTAGGGAACACTGAAGCTTTCTTT. J is TRBJ1-1 and V is TRBV27, with D uncertain. V lost 2 bases and J 1 base, leaving 2 bases between the germline ends. This CDR3 is built from 12 residues. Germline V lookup: CDR1 MNHEY, CDR2 SMNVEV (reference sequence).

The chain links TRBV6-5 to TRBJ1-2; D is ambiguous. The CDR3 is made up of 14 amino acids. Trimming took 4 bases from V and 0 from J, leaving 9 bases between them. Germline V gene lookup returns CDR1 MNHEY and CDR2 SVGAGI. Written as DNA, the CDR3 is TGTGCCAGCAGTTTGGACGCAGCTAACTATGGCTACACCTTC. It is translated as CASSLDAANYGYTF.